These 9 T cell receptor beta chains were sequenced from one sample in a study of blood T cell repertoires in COVID-19. TCRdb keeps only in-frame clones here, not all; method: immunoSEQ multiplex PCR. This sample has about 44,000 clones, with under 90% found just once. Sequencing was performed on peripheral blood. All receptors come from a human donor in a cohort sampled during active COVID-19.

V gene TRBV27 combines with J gene TRBJ2-2; no clear D gene. This CDR3 region has 16 residues. The V end was cut by 6 bases, the J end by 0 bases, with 14 bases between. Germline CDR1 MNHEY, CDR2 SMNVEV (reference sequence). The CDR3 coding sequence is TGTGCCAGCAGCCCATTGAGTTTCTCGAACACCGGGGAGCTGTTTTTT. Protein: CASSPLSFSNTGELFF.

This clone has only a few counts. This rearrangement joins TRBV5-4 to TRBJ2-7; TRBD2 agrees at 7 bases. The germline CDR1 and CDR2 sequences are SGHNT and YYREEE (reference sequence). The junction had 7 bases not matched to a gene; V was cut back by 3 bases and J by 4 bases. This CDR3 has 14 residues. The chain's CDR3 is CASSSGGGGYEQYF. The CDR3 nucleotides are TGTGCCAGCAGCTCCGGCGGGGGTGGGTACGAGCAGTACTTC.

The chain employs TRBV2 and TRBJ2-5; D remains ambiguous. This CDR3 has 15 amino acids. Germline V gene data show CDR1 as SNHLY and CDR2 as FYNNEI. V lost 8 bases, J lost 5 bases, and 21 bases lay in between. The CDR3 coding sequence is TGTGCCAGCTCCGAAGGTGGATCCCCTAGGGAGACCCAGTACTTC. Protein sequence: CASSEGGSPRETQYF.

This chain links TRBV5-5 with TRBJ2-4, with a weak D call TRBD1 (6 bases). Germline V CDR1 and CDR2: SGHKS, YYEKEE (reference sequence). The CDR3 covers 14 residues. Between the trimmed V and J ends, which lost 4 bases and 7 bases, there was a span of 15 bases. The DNA for the CDR3 is TGTGCCAGCAGCCCTGGACAGTTCGGCAACATTCAGTACTTC. Translated, it gives CASSPGQFGNIQYF.

V gene TRBV2 combines with J gene TRBJ1-2; TRBD1 matches 7 bases. This CDR3 has 14 amino acids. J lost 0 bases, V lost 7 bases, and 5 bases had no gene match. Germline loops: CDR1 SNHLY, CDR2 FYNNEI. The CDR3 loop reads CASTRQGSNYGYTF. The CDR3 region has the DNA TGTGCCAGCACCCGACAGGGTTCTAACTATGGCTACACCTTC.

V and J are TRBV3-1 (or the pseudogene TRBV3-2) and TRBJ1-5, with 7 positions matching TRBD1. The germline V gene has CDR1 LGHDT and CDR2 YNNKEL (reference sequence). This CDR3 comprises 15 residues. Trimming removed 0 bases from V and 2 bases from J; junction bases left unmatched: 1. In DNA, the CDR3 is TGTGCCAGCAGCCAAGACGGGACAGGCAATCAGCCCCAGCATTTT. This sequence encodes CASSQDGTGNQPQHF.

V is TRBV18 and J is TRBJ2-1; D remains unclear. Germline CDR1 KGHSH, CDR2 LQKENI. V was cut by 4 bases and J by 10 bases, with 14 bases left in between. The CDR3 totals 13 residues. This CDR3 is CASSQLTHVEQFF. In DNA, the CDR3 is TGTGCCAGCTCACAACTGACACATGTGGAGCAGTTCTTC. The full variable domain, with the rest looked up from reference TRBV18 and TRBJ2-1, is NAGVMQNPRHLVRRRGQEARLRCSPMKGHSHVYWYRQLPEEGLKFMVYLQKENIIDESGMPKERFSAEFPKEGPSILRIQQVVRGDSAAYFCASSQLTHVEQFFGPGTRLTVL.

This chain joins TRBV19 and TRBJ2-5; D not resolved. CDR1 is LNHDA, CDR2 SQIVND, per germline (reference sequence). V lost 3 bases and J 4 bases, leaving 6 bases between the germline ends. This CDR3 is built from 12 residues. In DNA form, the CDR3 reads TGTGCCAGTAGTATCGGTCGAGAGACCCAGTACTTC. This codes for CASSIGRETQYF.

This sequence joins TRBV30 and TRBJ2-3; D not certain. This CDR3 has 12 amino acids. In germline, CDR1 is GTSNPN, CDR2 SVGIG (reference sequence). V dropped 0 bases and J dropped 4 bases, with 5 bases sitting between them. This chain's CDR3 is CAWSVSADTQYF. The CDR3 nucleotides are TGTGCCTGGAGTGTTTCAGCAGATACGCAGTATTTT.